This TCR beta chain was profiled in a study of T cells in Graves' hyperthyroidism and ophthalmopathy. Points from the study as a whole: Before onset, ophthalmopathy was predicted by the model a median roughly 6.8 months earlier.

Germline CDR1 reads MDHEN; CDR2 reads SYDVKM. The CDR3 spans 13 residues. The ends lost 7 bases at V and 2 bases at J; junction bases unmatched: 5. RNA transcripts served as the template for amplifying TCR beta CDR3 regions. The HTBI primer set served for first-round RT-PCR of the TCR CDR3. TCRdb re-derived calls from the multiplex PCR reads in MiXCR, one entry per CDR3 protein. This table holds 600,000 to 650,000 distinct CDR3 sequences, less than 25% found once. The sample holds many counts of this clonotype. Its antigen is not identified. The TCR was taken from a man younger than 45 with Graves' ophthalmopathy. The chain has TRBV28 and TRBJ2-7; TRBD2 matches 7 bases. What was sequenced was blood. Written as DNA, the CDR3 is TGTGCCAGCAATTGGGAGGGTACCTACGAGCAGTACTTC. The encoded protein is CASNWEGTYEQYF.